This section outlines one T cell receptor (beta chain) sequence together with its context. The CDR3 spans 14 residues. The junction had 4 bases not matched to a gene; V was cut back by 5 bases and J by 7 bases. From germline, CDR1 is LNHDA and CDR2 SQIVND (reference sequence). The sample is drawn from a study of blood T cell repertoires in COVID-19. As for the study in general: Samples taken during acute and convalescent COVID-19 were collected in the United States, Italy and Spain.

In the authors' methods: Estimates of nucleated cell counts were drawn from the amplification of reference gene primers. Clones were sequenced by immunoSEQ multiplex PCR, and TCRdb holds only the in-frame ones, with some missing. V, J and clone size are those of that table, while D and trimming were read from the DNA. The sample carries roughly 62,000 clones, about four fifths recorded once. The receptor comes from a human donor in a cohort sampled during active COVID-19. The chain recombines TRBV19 with TRBJ2-2; 10 bases map to TRBD2. Sequenced material: peripheral blood. As DNA, the CDR3 is TGTGCCAGTAGTCATCTAGCGGGGGACGGGGAGCTGTTTTTT. This translates into CASSHLAGDGELFF. Full variable domain (remainder filled in from reference TRBV19 and TRBJ2-2): DGGITQSPKYLFRKEGQNVTLSCEQNLNHDAMYWYRQDPGQGLRLIYYSQIVNDFQKGDIAEGYSVSREKKESFPLTVTSAQKNPTAFYLCASSHLAGDGELFFGEGSRLTVL.